This T cell receptor (beta chain) was sequenced during a study of blood T cell repertoires in COVID-19. Turning to the study itself: Whether acute or convalescent, the COVID-19 samples came from the United States, Italy and Spain. PBMCs, B-cell-depleted T cells, or T cells were the source of the cDNA or gDNA that made up the material.

Some clones are missing from TCRdb's copy, which holds only in-frame ones; the method was immunoSEQ multiplex PCR. The repertoire includes about 180,000 clones, more than 75% of them detected once, and roughly 7.3% sits in the top ten. Trimming took off 4 bases at V and 4 bases at J, with 14 bases between the two ends. The germline gives CDR1 MGHRA, CDR2 YSYEKL. This CDR3 has 15 residues. The chain joins TRBV4-1 to TRBJ1-5; possible D gene TRBD1, 5 bases. The receptor was isolated from a woman in her 50s who had recovered from COVID-19. The source material was PBMCs or T cells enriched from blood (not recorded which). This chain's CDR3 is CASSLTTAPNQPQHF. CDR3 DNA: TGCGCCAGCAGCCTTACGACAGCGCCGAATCAGCCCCAGCATTTT.